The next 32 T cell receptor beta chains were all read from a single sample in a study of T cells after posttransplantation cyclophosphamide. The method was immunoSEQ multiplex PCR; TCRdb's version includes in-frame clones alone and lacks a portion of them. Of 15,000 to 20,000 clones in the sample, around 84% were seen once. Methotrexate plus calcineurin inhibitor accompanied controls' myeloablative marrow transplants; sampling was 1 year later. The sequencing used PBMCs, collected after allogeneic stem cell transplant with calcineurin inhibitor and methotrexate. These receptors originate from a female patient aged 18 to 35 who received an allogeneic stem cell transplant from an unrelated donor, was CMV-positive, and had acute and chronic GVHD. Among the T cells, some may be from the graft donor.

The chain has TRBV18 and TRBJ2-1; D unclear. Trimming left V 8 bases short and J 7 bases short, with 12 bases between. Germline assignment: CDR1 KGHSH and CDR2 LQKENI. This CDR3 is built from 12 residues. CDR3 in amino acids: CASTGLANEQFF. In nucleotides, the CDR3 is TGTGCCAGCACGGGTTTAGCAAATGAGCAGTTCTTC.

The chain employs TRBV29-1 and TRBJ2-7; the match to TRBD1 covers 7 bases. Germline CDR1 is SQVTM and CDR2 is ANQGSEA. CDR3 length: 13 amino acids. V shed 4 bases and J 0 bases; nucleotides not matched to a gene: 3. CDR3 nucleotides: TGCAGCGTTGCAGGGGGAAGCTCCTACGAGCAGTACTTC. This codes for CSVAGGSSYEQYF.

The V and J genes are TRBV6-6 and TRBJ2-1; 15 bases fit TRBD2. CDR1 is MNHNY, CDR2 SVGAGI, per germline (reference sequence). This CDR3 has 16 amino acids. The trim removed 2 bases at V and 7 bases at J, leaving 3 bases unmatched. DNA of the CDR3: TGTGCCAGCAGTTACACAGGGACTAGCGGGAGGAATGAGCAGTTCTTC. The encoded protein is CASSYTGTSGRNEQFF.

The CDR3 DNA reads as TGTGCCAGCAGCTTAGGGGTAGCGGGAGCCTACGAGCAGTACTTC. Its translation: CASSLGVAGAYEQYF. The V and J genes are TRBV7-9 and TRBJ2-7; 9 nucleotides match TRBD2. The CDR3 is made up of 15 amino acids. Germline assignment: CDR1 SEHNR and CDR2 FQNEAQ (reference sequence). V was clipped by 1 base and J by 2 bases; unmatched bases: 3.

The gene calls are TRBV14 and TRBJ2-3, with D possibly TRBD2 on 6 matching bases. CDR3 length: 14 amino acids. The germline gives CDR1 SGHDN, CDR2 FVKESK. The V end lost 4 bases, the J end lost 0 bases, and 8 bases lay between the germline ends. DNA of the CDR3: TGTGCCAGCAGCCGCGGGACTAGCACAGATACGCAGTATTTT. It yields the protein CASSRGTSTDTQYF.

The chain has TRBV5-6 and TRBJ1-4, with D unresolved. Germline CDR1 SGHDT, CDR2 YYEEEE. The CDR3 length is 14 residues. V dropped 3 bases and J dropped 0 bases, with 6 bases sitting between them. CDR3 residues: CASSSRATNEKLFF. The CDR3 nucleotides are TGTGCCAGCAGCTCGCGGGCAACTAATGAAAAACTGTTTTTT.

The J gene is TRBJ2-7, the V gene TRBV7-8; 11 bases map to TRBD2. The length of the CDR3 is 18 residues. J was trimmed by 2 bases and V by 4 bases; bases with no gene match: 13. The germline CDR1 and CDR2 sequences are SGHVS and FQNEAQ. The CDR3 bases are TGTGCCAGCAGCTCGTTAACCGGGACTAGCGGAGCTGCCTACGAGCAGTACTTC. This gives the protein CASSSLTGTSGAAYEQYF.

The CDR3 DNA is TGCGCCAGCAGCTCCCAGGCCAGCACCGGGGAGCTGTTTTTT. Its translation: CASSSQASTGELFF. J is TRBJ2-2 and V is TRBV5-1; D remains ambiguous. The CDR3 spans 14 residues. Germline V gene lookup returns CDR1 SGHRS and CDR2 YFSETQ. The V and J ends lost 3 bases and 4 bases respectively, with 10 bases between them.

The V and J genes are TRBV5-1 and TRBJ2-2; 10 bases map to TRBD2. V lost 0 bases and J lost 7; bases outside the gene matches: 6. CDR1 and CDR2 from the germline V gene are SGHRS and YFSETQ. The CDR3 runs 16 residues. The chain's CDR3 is CASSLGAGGPIGELFF. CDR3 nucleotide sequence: TGCGCCAGCAGCTTGGGAGCGGGAGGGCCAATCGGGGAGCTGTTTTTT.

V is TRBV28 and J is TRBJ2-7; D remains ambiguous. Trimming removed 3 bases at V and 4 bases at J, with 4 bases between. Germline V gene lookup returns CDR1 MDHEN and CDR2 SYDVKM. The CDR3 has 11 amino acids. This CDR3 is CASSFSYEQYF. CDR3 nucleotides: TGTGCCAGCAGTTTTAGTTACGAGCAGTACTTC.

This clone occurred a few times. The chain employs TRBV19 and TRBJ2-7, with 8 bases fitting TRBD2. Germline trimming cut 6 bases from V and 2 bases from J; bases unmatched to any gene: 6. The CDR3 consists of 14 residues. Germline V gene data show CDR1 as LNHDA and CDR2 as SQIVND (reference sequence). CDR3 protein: CASRRERGPYEQYF. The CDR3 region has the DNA TGTGCCAGTAGAAGGGAGCGGGGGCCCTACGAGCAGTACTTC.

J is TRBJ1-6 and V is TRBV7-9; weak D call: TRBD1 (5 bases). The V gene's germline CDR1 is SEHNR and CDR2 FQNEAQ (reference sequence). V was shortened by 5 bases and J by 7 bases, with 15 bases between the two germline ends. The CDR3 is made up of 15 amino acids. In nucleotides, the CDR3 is TGTGCCAGCAGCCTTGGTACAGGTTCGAATTCACCCCTCCACTTT. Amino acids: CASSLGTGSNSPLHF.

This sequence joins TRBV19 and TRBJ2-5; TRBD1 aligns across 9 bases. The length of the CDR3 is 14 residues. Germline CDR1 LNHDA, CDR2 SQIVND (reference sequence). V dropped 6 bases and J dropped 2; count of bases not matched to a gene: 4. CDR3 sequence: CASSPTGGQETQYF. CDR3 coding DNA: TGTGCCAGTAGCCCGACAGGGGGTCAAGAGACCCAGTACTTC.

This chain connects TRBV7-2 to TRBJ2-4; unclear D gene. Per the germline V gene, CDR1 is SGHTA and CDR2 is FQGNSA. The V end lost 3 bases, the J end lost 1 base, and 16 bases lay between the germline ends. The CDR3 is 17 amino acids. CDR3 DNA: TGTGCCAGCAGCTTTTTTATTACTCTGGAGGCCAAAAACATTCAGTACTTC. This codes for CASSFFITLEAKNIQYF.

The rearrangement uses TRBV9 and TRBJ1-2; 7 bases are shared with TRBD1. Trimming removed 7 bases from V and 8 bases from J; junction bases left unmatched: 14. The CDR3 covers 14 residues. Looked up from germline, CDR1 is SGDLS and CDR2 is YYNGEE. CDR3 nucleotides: TGTGCCAGCGAGCAGGGGGACGGAGTAGGGGGCTACACCTTC. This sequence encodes CASEQGDGVGGYTF.

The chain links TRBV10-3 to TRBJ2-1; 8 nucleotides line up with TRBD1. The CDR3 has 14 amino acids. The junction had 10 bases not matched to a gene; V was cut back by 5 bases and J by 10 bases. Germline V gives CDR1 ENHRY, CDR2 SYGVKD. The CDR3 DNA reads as TGTGCCATCAGTAGAGCTGGACAGGGCAAGGAGCAGTTCTTC. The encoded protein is CAISRAGQGKEQFF.

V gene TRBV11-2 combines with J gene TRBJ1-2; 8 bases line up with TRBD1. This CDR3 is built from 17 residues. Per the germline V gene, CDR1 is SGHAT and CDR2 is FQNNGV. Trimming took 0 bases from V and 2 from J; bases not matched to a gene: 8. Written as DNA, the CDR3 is TGTGCCAGCAGCTTAGATTGGGCCAGGGGGCCGAACTATGGCTACACCTTC. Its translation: CASSLDWARGPNYGYTF.

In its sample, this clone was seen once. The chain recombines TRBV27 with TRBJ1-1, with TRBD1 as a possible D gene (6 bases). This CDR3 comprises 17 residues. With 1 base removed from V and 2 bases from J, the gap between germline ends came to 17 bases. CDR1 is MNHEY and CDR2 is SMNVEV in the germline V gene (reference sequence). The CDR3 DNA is TGTGCCAGCAGTTTATTCGGCAGGGGTATGGGAAACACTGAAGCTTTCTTT. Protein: CASSLFGRGMGNTEAFF.

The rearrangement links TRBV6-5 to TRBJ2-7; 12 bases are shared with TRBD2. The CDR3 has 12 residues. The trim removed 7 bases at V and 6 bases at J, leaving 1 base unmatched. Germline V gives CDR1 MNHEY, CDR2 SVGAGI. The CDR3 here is CASTGLAGEQYF. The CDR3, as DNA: TGTGCCAGCACGGGACTAGCGGGCGAGCAGTACTTC.

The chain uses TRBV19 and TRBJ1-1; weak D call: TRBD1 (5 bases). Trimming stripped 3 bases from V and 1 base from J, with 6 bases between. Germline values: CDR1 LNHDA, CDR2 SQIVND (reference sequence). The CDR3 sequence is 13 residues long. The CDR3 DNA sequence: TGTGCCAGTAGTATTGGACAGAACACTGAAGCTTTCTTT. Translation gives CASSIGQNTEAFF.

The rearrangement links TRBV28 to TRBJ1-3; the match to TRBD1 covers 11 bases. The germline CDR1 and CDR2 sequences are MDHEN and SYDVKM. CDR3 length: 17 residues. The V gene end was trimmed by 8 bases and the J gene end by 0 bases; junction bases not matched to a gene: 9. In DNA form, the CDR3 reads TGTGCCAGCTATCGGGACAGGGGGTCTATCTCTGGAAACACCATATATTTT. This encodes CASYRDRGSISGNTIYF.

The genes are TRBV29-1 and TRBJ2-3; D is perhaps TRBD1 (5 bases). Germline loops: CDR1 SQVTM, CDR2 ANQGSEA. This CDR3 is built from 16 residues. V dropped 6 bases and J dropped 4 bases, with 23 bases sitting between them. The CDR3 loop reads CSVPRDVRHSADTQYF. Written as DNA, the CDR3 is TGCAGCGTCCCCAGGGATGTACGGCACAGTGCAGATACGCAGTATTTT.

The CDR3 region is CASSSEDATNEKLFF. Here the CDR3 DNA reads TGTGCCAGCAGCTCTGAGGATGCAACTAATGAAAAACTGTTTTTT. V and J are TRBV11-2 and TRBJ1-4; unclear D gene. CDR1 and CDR2 from the germline V gene are SGHAT and FQNNGV. The CDR3 length is 15 residues. V was clipped by 4 bases and J by 0 bases, with 9 bases between them. The whole variable domain, remainder taken from reference TRBV11-2 and TRBJ1-4, is EAGVAQSPRYKIIEKRQSVAFWCNPISGHATLYWYQQILGQGPKLLIQFQNNGVVDDSQLPKDRFSAERLKGVDSTLKIQPAKLEDSAVYLCASSSEDATNEKLFFGSGTQLSVL.

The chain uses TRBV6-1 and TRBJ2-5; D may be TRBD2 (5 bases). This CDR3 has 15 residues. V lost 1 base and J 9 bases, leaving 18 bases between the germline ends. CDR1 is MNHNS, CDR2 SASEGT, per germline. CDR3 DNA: TGTGCCAGCAGTGAAGGGAGGCCACTAGGGTGGGCCCAGTACTTC. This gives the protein CASSEGRPLGWAQYF.

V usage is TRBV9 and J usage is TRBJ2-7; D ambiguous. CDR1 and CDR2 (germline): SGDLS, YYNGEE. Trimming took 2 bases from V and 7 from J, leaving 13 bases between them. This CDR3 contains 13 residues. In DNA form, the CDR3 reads TGTGCCAGCAGCGTGGGCGCGTCGACGGAGCAGTACTTC. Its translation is CASSVGASTEQYF.

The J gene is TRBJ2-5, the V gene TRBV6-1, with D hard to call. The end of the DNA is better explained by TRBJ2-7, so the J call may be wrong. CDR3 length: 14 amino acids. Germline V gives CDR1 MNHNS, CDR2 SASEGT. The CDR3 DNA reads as TGTGCCAGCAGGCCCCCCATCAACTACTACGAGCAGTACTTC. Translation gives CASRPPINYYEQYF.

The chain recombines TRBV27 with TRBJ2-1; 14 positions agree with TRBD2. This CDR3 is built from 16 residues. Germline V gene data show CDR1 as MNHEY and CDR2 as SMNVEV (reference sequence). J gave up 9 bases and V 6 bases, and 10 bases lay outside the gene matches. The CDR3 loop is CASSQTGTSGSSEQFF. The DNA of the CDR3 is TGTGCCAGCAGCCAAACCGGGACTAGCGGGAGTAGTGAGCAGTTCTTC.

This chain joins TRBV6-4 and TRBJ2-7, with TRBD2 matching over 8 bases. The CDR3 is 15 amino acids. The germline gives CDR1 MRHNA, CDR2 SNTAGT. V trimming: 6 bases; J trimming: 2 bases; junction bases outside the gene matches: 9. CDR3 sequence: CASRAPTSEPYEQYF. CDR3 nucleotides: TGTGCCAGCAGAGCGCCGACTAGCGAGCCCTACGAGCAGTACTTC.

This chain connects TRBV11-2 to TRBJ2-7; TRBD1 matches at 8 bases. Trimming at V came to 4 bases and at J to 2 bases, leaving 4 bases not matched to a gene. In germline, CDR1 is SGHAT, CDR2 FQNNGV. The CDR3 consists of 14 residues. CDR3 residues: CASSWGTGTYEQYF. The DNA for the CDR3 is TGTGCCAGCAGCTGGGGGACAGGAACCTACGAGCAGTACTTC. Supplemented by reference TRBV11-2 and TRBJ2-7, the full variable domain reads EAGVAQSPRYKIIEKRQSVAFWCNPISGHATLYWYQQILGQGPKLLIQFQNNGVVDDSQLPKDRFSAERLKGVDSTLKIQPAKLEDSAVYLCASSWGTGTYEQYFGPGTRLTVT.

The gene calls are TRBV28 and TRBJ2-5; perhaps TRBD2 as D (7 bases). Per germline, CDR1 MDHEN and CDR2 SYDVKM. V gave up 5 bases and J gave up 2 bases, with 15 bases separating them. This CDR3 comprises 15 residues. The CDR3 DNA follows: TGTGCCAGCAGTCCGTTCGGGGGGCGTCAAGAGACCCAGTACTTC. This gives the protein CASSPFGGRQETQYF.

CDR3 DNA sequence: TGTGCCAGTGCAGACAGGGCCGAGCAGTACTTC. Translation: CASADRAEQYF. J is TRBJ2-7 and V is TRBV19; 7 positions agree with TRBD1. This CDR3 region has 11 residues. Trimming removed 8 bases from V and 6 bases from J; junction bases left unmatched: 4. Germline CDR1 reads LNHDA; CDR2 reads SQIVND (reference sequence).

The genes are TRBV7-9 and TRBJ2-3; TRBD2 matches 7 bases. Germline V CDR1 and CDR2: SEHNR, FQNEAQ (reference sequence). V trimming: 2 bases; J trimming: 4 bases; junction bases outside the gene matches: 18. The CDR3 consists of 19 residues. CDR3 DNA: TGTGCCAGCAGCTTATCATTCGGAGGTAGGCGGGAGATGCCAGATACGCAGTATTTT. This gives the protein CASSLSFGGRREMPDTQYF.